The next 13 T cell receptor beta chains were all read from a single sample in a study of CD8 T cells in Susac syndrome. Reverse transcription of roughly 0.45 to 1 ug RNA used random hexamers. TCRdb re-derived calls from the immunoSEQ multiplex PCR reads in MiXCR, one entry per CDR3 protein. This sample has roughly 200,000 distinct CDR3 sequences, with roughly 90% found just once. The sample was CD4+ T cells from PBMCs. These receptors were collected from a human donor with Susac syndrome.

V is TRBV28 and J is TRBJ2-7; D unclear. The CDR3 totals 12 residues. The germline V and J ends were trimmed by 3 bases and 5 bases, with 8 bases remaining between them. Germline CDR1 is MDHEN and CDR2 is SYDVKM. CDR3 sequence reads: CASSFDSDEQYF. For the CDR3, the DNA is TGTGCCAGCAGTTTTGATTCGGACGAGCAGTACTTC. Filled out from reference TRBV28 and TRBJ2-7, the complete variable domain reads DVKVTQSSRYLVKRTGEKVFLECVQDMDHENMFWYRQDPGLGLRLIYFSYDVKMKEKGDIPEGYSVSREKKERFSLILESASTNQTSMYLCASSFDSDEQYFGPGTRLTVT.

This sequence joins TRBV10-3 and TRBJ2-1, with 14 bases lining up with TRBD2. CDR1 is ENHRY and CDR2 is SYGVKD in the germline V gene. CDR3 size: 15 residues. The V segment lost 6 bases and the J segment 9 bases; nucleotides outside the gene matches: 7. The CDR3 is CAISETTSGRVEQFF. The CDR3 region has the DNA TGTGCCATCAGCGAGACGACTAGCGGGAGGGTTGAGCAGTTCTTC.

V usage is TRBV20-1 and J usage is TRBJ1-1; D call uncertain. The V and J ends lost 5 bases and 0 bases respectively, with 10 bases between them. Germline CDR1 DFQATT, CDR2 SNEGSKA (reference sequence). The CDR3 totals 13 residues. CDR3 in DNA: TGCAGTGCTGCGGGCCCTATGAACACTGAAGCTTTCTTT. Protein sequence: CSAAGPMNTEAFF.

The V and J genes are TRBV2 and TRBJ2-5; 7 nucleotides line up with TRBD2. The CDR3 is 13 amino acids. Per the germline V gene, CDR1 is SNHLY and CDR2 is FYNNEI. V lost 7 bases to trimming and J lost 5 bases; unmatched junction nucleotides: 7. In nucleotides, the CDR3 is TGTGCCAGCACTAGGGGAGGGGTGGAGACCCAGTACTTC. This translates into CASTRGGVETQYF.

The V call is TRBV4-1, the J call TRBJ2-5; a possible D gene is TRBD2 (6 bases). CDR3 size: 14 residues. The germline V gene encodes CDR1 MGHRA and CDR2 YSYEKL. V was clipped by 2 bases and J by 3 bases, with 10 bases between them. The CDR3 loop is CASSQRLGEETQYF. The CDR3 region has the DNA TGCGCCAGCAGCCAAAGACTAGGAGAAGAGACCCAGTACTTC.

CDR3 coding DNA: TGTGCCAGCTCTCCCGGGACTAGCGGAAACATTCAGTACTTC. Translated, it gives CASSPGTSGNIQYF. The rearrangement joins TRBV18 to TRBJ2-4; 11 nucleotides align to TRBD2. V lost 6 bases, J lost 6 bases, and 4 bases stayed unmatched. CDR1 KGHSH and CDR2 LQKENI come from the germline V gene. The CDR3 is 14 amino acids. The entire variable domain, with the rest obtained from reference TRBV18 and TRBJ2-4, is as follows: NAGVMQNPRHLVRRRGQEARLRCSPMKGHSHVYWYRQLPEEGLKFMVYLQKENIIDESGMPKERFSAEFPKEGPSILRIQQVVRGDSAAYFCASSPGTSGNIQYFGAGTRLSVL.

This clonotype was detected only a few times. This chain links TRBV14 with TRBJ2-7; no firm D call. Deletions cut 4 bases from V and 5 bases from J, with 15 bases between. The CDR3 spans 14 residues. Germline CDR1 reads SGHDN; CDR2 reads FVKESK. The CDR3 sequence: CASSLLTRTHEQYF. The CDR3 nucleotides are TGTGCCAGCAGCCTACTTACGAGAACCCACGAGCAGTACTTC.

CDR3 nucleotide sequence: TGTGCCAGTAGTATGAACGGGGGGCGGAACAATGAGCAGTTCTTC. Encoded protein: CASSMNGGRNNEQFF. This rearrangement joins TRBV19 to TRBJ2-1; possible D gene TRBD2, 7 bases. The germline V gene encodes CDR1 LNHDA and CDR2 SQIVND (reference sequence). Trimming pared 3 bases from V and 5 bases from J, leaving 14 bases between. The CDR3 is 15 residues long.

The gene calls are TRBV19 and TRBJ1-1; D gene uncertain. CDR3 length: 17 residues. Germline CDR1 reads LNHDA; CDR2 reads SQIVND (reference sequence). Trimming stripped 0 bases from V and 0 bases from J, with 14 bases between. The CDR3 spells CASSIEYADYMNTEAFF. CDR3 nucleotide sequence: TGTGCCAGTAGTATAGAATACGCTGATTACATGAACACTGAAGCTTTCTTT.

The V and J genes are TRBV11-2 and TRBJ2-6; D is unclear. The CDR3 contains 15 residues. The V end was cut by 8 bases, the J end by 0 bases, with 11 bases between. Germline V gene data show CDR1 as SGHAT and CDR2 as FQNNGV. CDR3 nucleotide sequence: TGTGCCAGCCGAGGCAGCTACTCTGGGGCCAACGTCCTGACTTTC. Protein sequence: CASRGSYSGANVLTF.

V and J are TRBV12-3 or TRBV12-4 and TRBJ1-6; a possible D gene is TRBD1 (5 bases). The CDR3 spans 14 residues. Trimming pared 6 bases from V and 5 bases from J, leaving 11 bases between. The CDR3 reads CASSPRVDNSPLHF. The CDR3 DNA follows: TGTGCCAGCAGCCCCAGGGTTGATAATTCACCCCTCCACTTT.

This chain connects TRBV5-4 to TRBJ2-5; 9 bases align to TRBD1. There are 15 residues in the CDR3. Germline V gene data show CDR1 as SGHNT and CDR2 as YYREEE (reference sequence). V trimming: 4 bases; J trimming: 5 bases; junction bases outside the gene matches: 9. CDR3 region: CASSPDPGQGETQYF. The CDR3 DNA reads TGTGCCAGCAGCCCGGACCCTGGACAGGGGGAGACCCAGTACTTC.

The chain links TRBV9 to TRBJ2-1; 7 positions match TRBD2. Germline V gene data show CDR1 as SGDLS and CDR2 as YYNGEE. The CDR3 length is 14 residues. V gave up 4 bases and J gave up 5 bases; unmatched junction bases: 6. CDR3 DNA: TGTGCCAGCAGCACAAGGAGCGGGAACAATGAGCAGTTCTTC. Its translation: CASSTRSGNNEQFF.